This T cell receptor (beta chain) was identified in a study of glioma-infiltrating T cells. CDR3 size: 14 residues. Unmatched junction bases numbered 7, after V lost 4 bases and J lost 7 bases. The germline gives CDR1 SGHRS, CDR2 YFSETQ. Using RNA template, CDR3s of TCR alpha and beta were amplified with iRepertoire arm-PCR. Tissue mRNA or PBMC total RNA, about 85-400 ng, went into one-step reverse transcription and amplification. TCRdb reanalysed the multiplex PCR reads using MiXCR and keeps one entry per CDR3 protein. The top ten clones hold over 15% of a sample with about 140,000 distinct CDR3 sequences, 39% of them seen once. General study points: Gliomas, especially low-grade, showed above-expected tissue-blood divergence; non-neoplastic patients showed below. Very few CDR3 sequences were shared between tissue and blood.

With regard to this clonotype: The antigen remains undetermined.

Sequencing input: glioma tissue, nonneoplastic brain tissue, or PBMCs (not recorded which). This clonotype was sampled from a human donor with low-grade glioma or glioblastoma, undergoing nonglioma brain surgery, or in good health (not recorded which). This rearrangement joins TRBV5-1 to TRBJ2-1; 8 bases line up with TRBD1. The CDR3 coding sequence is TGCGCCAGCAGCCCCTGGACAGGGCTGAATGAGCAGTTCTTC. Amino acid sequence: CASSPWTGLNEQFF.